These T cell receptor beta chains were read from a single sample in a study of cytomegalovirus exposure and HLA in healthy donors. Only in-frame clones appear in the TCRdb table, and some are missing; sequencing was by immunoSEQ multiplex PCR. This repertoire shows approximately 180,000 clones, about 69% found once; its top ten account for about 2.7%. The material sequenced was PBMCs. The receptors were sampled from a male donor in good health and CMV-seronegative. Each CDR3 is given with its conserved first and last residue. The order of the fields is CDR3 protein, CDR3 DNA, V gene, clone size, J gene, D gene. A D gene is named only where the DNA matches it firmly. Clone size is not always given. Where it is, it says once, few, many or a class for expanded clones.

CASSPPRDRGQGDEAFF | TGTGCCAGCAGCCCTCCGCGGGACAGGGGGCAAGGGGATGAAGCTTTCTTT | TRBV5-6 | - | TRBJ1-1 | TRBD1
CASSFRLATDTQYF | TGTGCCAGCAGTTTCAGACTAGCCACAGATACGCAGTATTTT | TRBV28 | - | TRBJ2-3 | TRBD2
CASSLAGVIQYF | TGTGCCAGCAGTTTAGCGGGCGTAATTCAGTACTTC | TRBV28 | - | TRBJ2-4 | -
CASSLGGGVRDTQYF | TGCGCCAGCAGCTTGGGAGGGGGCGTAAGGGATACGCAGTATTTT | TRBV5-1 | few | TRBJ2-3 | TRBD1
CASSYRANQPQHF | TGTGCCAGTAGTTACAGAGCCAATCAGCCCCAGCATTTT | TRBV19 | once | TRBJ1-5 | -
CASSLSLAANSQETQYF | TGTGCCAGCAGTTTATCACTAGCGGCAAATAGCCAAGAGACCCAGTACTTC | TRBV27 | - | TRBJ2-5 | TRBD2
CASSIPLYEQYF | TGTGCCAGCAGTATTCCCCTTTACGAGCAGTACTTC | TRBV28 | few | TRBJ2-7 | -
CASSFSGRTGAGEYF | TGTGCCAGCAGTTTCTCGGGACGAACTGGGGCAGGGGAGTACTTC | TRBV28 | - | TRBJ2-7 | -
CAFRQGGNQPQHF | TGTGCCTTCCGGCAGGGGGGTAATCAGCCCCAGCATTTT | TRBV30 | few | TRBJ1-5 | TRBD1
CASSYGQAGARSRIF | TGTGCCAGCAGTTACGGGCAGGCCGGTGCCCGAAGCCGGATTTTC | TRBV6-5 | few | TRBJ1-2 | -
CAWGGGELFF | TGTGCCTGGGGAGGCGGGGAGCTGTTTTTT | TRBV30 | - | TRBJ2-2 | -
CASSSGLAGREQFF | TGTGCCAGCAGCTCGGGACTAGCGGGACGCGAGCAGTTCTTC | TRBV7-7 | - | TRBJ2-1 | TRBD2
CASSELAGGRNYEQYF | TGTGCCAGCAGTGAACTAGCGGGGGGTCGGAACTACGAGCAGTACTTC | TRBV6-1 | - | TRBJ2-7 | TRBD2
CASRPGTGDYEQYF | TGCGCCAGCAGGCCGGGGACAGGGGACTACGAGCAGTACTTC | TRBV4-3 | - | TRBJ2-7 | TRBD1
CAWSRPSYGYTF | TGTGCCTGGAGTCGACCTAGCTATGGCTACACCTTC | TRBV30 | - | TRBJ1-2 | -
CASSYSSNLNTEAFF | TGTGCCAGCAGTTACTCGAGCAATCTGAACACTGAAGCTTTCTTT | TRBV6-5 | - | TRBJ1-1 | -
CASSLSLTGYGYTF | TGTGCCAGCAGTTTATCGTTGACTGGCTATGGCTACACCTTC | TRBV27 | - | TRBJ1-2 | -
CASSLQGLAASTDTQYF | TGCGCCAGCAGCTTACAGGGACTAGCGGCTAGCACAGATACGCAGTATTTT | TRBV5-1 | - | TRBJ2-3 | TRBD2
CASTVSGSSYEQYF | TGTGCCAGCACCGTGAGCGGGAGCTCCTACGAGCAGTACTTC | TRBV28 | - | TRBJ2-7 | TRBD2
CASSYSTGRSYGYTF | TGTGCCAGCAGTTACTCGACAGGGAGGTCCTATGGCTACACCTTC | TRBV6-5 | - | TRBJ1-2 | TRBD1
CASSLGTSGFSYNEQFF | TGTGCCAGCAGCCTAGGGACTAGCGGCTTTTCCTACAATGAGCAGTTCTTC | TRBV28 | - | TRBJ2-1 | TRBD2
CASSLTSGMDEQFF | TGTGCCAGCAGCTTGACTAGCGGGATGGATGAGCAGTTCTTC | TRBV7-2 | - | TRBJ2-1 | TRBD2
CASSVLGDNEQFF | TGTGCCAGCAGCGTACTCGGAGACAATGAGCAGTTCTTC | TRBV9 | few | TRBJ2-1 | -
CASSRTGAPLEQFF | TGTGCCAGCAGCCGAACAGGGGCCCCGCTCGAGCAGTTCTTC | TRBV7-3 | - | TRBJ2-1 | TRBD1
CASSINGGGEAFF | TGTGCCAGTAGTATAAACGGCGGGGGGGAAGCTTTCTTT | TRBV19 | once | TRBJ1-1 | -
CASTSPTGKFGYTF | TGTGCCAGCACCTCCCCTACAGGGAAATTTGGCTACACCTTC | TRBV28 | - | TRBJ1-2 | -
CSALSGNTIYF | TGCAGTGCCCTCTCTGGAAACACCATATATTTT | TRBV20-1 | - | TRBJ1-3 | -
CASSTGQNYGYTF | TGTGCCAGCAGCACGGGACAGAACTATGGCTACACCTTC | TRBV7-2 | - | TRBJ1-2 | TRBD1
CASSGRDRDQPQHF | TGTGCCAGCAGCGGTAGGGACAGGGACCAGCCCCAGCATTTT | TRBV11-2 | - | TRBJ1-5 | TRBD1
CASSQGTVPAKNIQYF | TGTGCCAGCAGCCAAGGGACAGTGCCAGCCAAAAACATTCAGTACTTC | TRBV4-2 | - | TRBJ2-4 | -
CASSSRVLGYNEQFF | TGTGCCAGCAGCTCAAGGGTACTAGGCTACAATGAGCAGTTCTTC | TRBV11-1 | few | TRBJ2-1 | -
CAWSGQEGSEAFF | TGTGCCTGGAGTGGGCAGGAGGGGAGTGAAGCTTTCTTT | TRBV30 | - | TRBJ1-1 | -
CASGPPRVRSGNTIYF | TGTGCCAGCGGACCGCCCAGGGTCCGCTCTGGAAACACCATATATTTT | TRBV28 | once | TRBJ1-3 | -
CASSLGGDGTQYF | TGTGCCAGCAGCTTAGGCGGCGACGGGACCCAGTACTTC | TRBV7-9 | - | TRBJ2-5 | -
CASSSEAYYEQYF | TGTGCCAGCTCTAGCGAGGCTTACTACGAGCAGTACTTC | TRBV2 | - | TRBJ2-7 | -
CASSSISYEQYF | TGTGCCAGCAGTTCCATCTCCTACGAGCAGTACTTC | TRBV6-6 | - | TRBJ2-7 | -
CASSFSGATDTQYF | TGTGCCAGCAGCTTTAGCGGGGCGACAGATACGCAGTATTTT | TRBV7-3 | - | TRBJ2-3 | TRBD2
CASSARGGGGSNEQFF | TGTGCCAGCAGCGCCCGGGGGGGCGGAGGAAGCAATGAGCAGTTCTTC | TRBV9 | - | TRBJ2-1 | TRBD2
CASSVGRVTDTQYF | TGTGCCAGCAGCGTAGGAAGAGTCACAGATACGCAGTATTTT | TRBV9 | - | TRBJ2-3 | -
CASSLTTGGLYEQYF | TGTGCCAGCAGCCTCACAACAGGGGGCTTGTACGAGCAGTACTTC | TRBV7-2 | - | TRBJ2-7 | TRBD1
CASSSERGASYNEQFF | TGTGCCAGCAGCTCCGAGCGGGGGGCGTCCTACAATGAGCAGTTCTTC | TRBV7-9 | - | TRBJ2-1 | TRBD2
CAWGDRKAFF | TGTGCCTGGGGGGACAGGAAAGCTTTCTTT | TRBV30 | few | TRBJ1-1 | TRBD1
CASSYSQYRTYEQYF | TGTGCCAGCAGTTACTCGCAGTACAGAACCTACGAGCAGTACTTC | TRBV6-5 | - | TRBJ2-7 | -
CAWSLSGSEQYF | TGTGCCTGGAGCCTATCAGGTAGCGAGCAGTACTTC | TRBV30 | - | TRBJ2-7 | -
CASSELGSGGAQPQHF | TGTGCCAGCAGTGAACTGGGCTCAGGGGGCGCTCAGCCCCAGCATTTT | TRBV2 | - | TRBJ1-5 | TRBD1
CASNPGQERHGYTF | TGTGCCAGCAACCCGGGACAGGAAAGACATGGCTACACCTTC | TRBV6-1 | - | TRBJ1-2 | TRBD1
CATEGEYTEAFF | TGTGCCACCGAGGGGGAGTACACTGAAGCTTTCTTT | TRBV6-1 | - | TRBJ1-1 | -
CASSERTGGATNEKLFF | TGTGCCAGCAGCGAGCGGACAGGGGGCGCGACTAATGAAAAACTGTTTTTT | TRBV9 | - | TRBJ1-4 | TRBD1
CASSLTASTDTQYF | TGTGCCAGCAGCCTGACTGCTAGCACAGATACGCAGTATTTT | TRBV5-4 | - | TRBJ2-3 | -
CASSGQGNEQYF | TGTGCCAGCAGTGGGCAGGGTAACGAGCAGTACTTC | TRBV28 | - | TRBJ2-7 | -